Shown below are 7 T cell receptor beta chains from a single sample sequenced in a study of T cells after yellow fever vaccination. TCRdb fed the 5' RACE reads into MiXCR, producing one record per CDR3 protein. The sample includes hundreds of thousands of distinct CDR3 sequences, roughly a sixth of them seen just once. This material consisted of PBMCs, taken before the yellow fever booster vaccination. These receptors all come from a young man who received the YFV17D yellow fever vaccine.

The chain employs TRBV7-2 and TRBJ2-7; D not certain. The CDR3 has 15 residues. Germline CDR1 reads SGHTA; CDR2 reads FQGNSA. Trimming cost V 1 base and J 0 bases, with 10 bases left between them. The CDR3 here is CASSLGQPGSYEQYV. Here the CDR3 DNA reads TGTGCCAGCAGCTTAGGGCAACCGGGCTCCTACGAGCAGTACGTC.

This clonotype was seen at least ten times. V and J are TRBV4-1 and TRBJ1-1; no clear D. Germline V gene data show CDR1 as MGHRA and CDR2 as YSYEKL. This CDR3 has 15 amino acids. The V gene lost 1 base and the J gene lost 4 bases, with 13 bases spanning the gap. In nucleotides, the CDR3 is TGCGCCAGCAGCCAAGGACCACCAGGAGGCACTGAAGCTTTCTTT. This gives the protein CASSQGPPGGTEAFF.

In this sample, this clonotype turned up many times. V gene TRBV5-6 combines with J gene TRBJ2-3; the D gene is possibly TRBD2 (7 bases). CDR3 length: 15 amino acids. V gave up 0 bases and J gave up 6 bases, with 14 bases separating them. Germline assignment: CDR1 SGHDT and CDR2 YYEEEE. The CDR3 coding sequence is TGTGCCAGCAGCTTGGCGGGGGGACATTGGGATACGCAGTATTTT. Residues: CASSLAGGHWDTQYF.

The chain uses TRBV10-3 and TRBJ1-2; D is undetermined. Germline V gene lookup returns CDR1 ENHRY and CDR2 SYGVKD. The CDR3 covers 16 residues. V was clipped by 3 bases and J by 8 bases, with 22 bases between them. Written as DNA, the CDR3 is TGTGCCATCAGTGACTCTGATGCGGCTGGTCAACGGGGCTACACCTTC. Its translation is CAISDSDAAGQRGYTF.

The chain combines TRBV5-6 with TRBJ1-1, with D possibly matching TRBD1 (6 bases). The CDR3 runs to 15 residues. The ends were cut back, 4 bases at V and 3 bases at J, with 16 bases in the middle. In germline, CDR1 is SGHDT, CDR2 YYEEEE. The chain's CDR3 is CASSLGASGDTEAFF. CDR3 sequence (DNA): TGTGCCAGCAGCCTGGGGGCATCCGGGGACACTGAAGCTTTCTTT.

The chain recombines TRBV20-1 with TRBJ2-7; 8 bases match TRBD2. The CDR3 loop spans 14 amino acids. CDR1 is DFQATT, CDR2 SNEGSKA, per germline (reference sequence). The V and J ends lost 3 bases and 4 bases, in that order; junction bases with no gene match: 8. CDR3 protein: CSASRGLEGYEQYF. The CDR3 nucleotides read TGCAGTGCTAGCAGGGGACTAGAAGGGTACGAGCAGTACTTC.

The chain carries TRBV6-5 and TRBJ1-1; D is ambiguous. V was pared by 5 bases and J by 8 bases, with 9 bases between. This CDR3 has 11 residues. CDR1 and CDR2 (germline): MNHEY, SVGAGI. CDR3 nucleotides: TGTGCCAGCAGTCGTCAAGGGGAAGCTTTCTTT. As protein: CASSRQGEAFF.